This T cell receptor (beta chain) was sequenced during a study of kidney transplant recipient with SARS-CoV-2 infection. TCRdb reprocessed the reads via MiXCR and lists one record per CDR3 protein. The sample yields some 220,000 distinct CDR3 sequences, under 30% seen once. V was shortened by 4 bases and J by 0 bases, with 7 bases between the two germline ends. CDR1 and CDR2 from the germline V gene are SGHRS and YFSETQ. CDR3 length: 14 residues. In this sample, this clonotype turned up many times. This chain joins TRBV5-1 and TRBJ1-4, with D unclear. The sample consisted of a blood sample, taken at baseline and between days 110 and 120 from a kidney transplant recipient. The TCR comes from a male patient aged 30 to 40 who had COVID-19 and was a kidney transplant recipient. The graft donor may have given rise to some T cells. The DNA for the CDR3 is TGCGCCAGCAGCGTTGATTCAACTAATGAAAAACTGTTTTTT. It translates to CASSVDSTNEKLFF.